The 15 T cell receptor beta chains below all came from one sample that was sequenced in a study of blood T cell repertoires in COVID-19. Libraries were prepared by immunoSEQ multiplex PCR; TCRdb keeps only in-frame clonotypes and omits some of them. This table has about 380,000 clones, around 92% appearing once. Sequencing used peripheral blood. The receptors derive from a man in his forties or fifties with acute or convalescent COVID-19.

This chain connects TRBV7-8 to TRBJ1-5; TRBD1 agrees at 8 bases. V lost 2 bases and J lost 6; bases outside the gene matches: 3. The CDR3 length is 14 residues. Per the germline V gene, CDR1 is SGHVS and CDR2 is FQNEAQ. Written as DNA, the CDR3 is TGTGCCAGCAGCTTACAGGGGGCGCGTCAGCCCCAGCATTTT. This sequence encodes CASSLQGARQPQHF. The full variable domain, rest sourced from reference TRBV7-8 and TRBJ1-5, is GAGVSQSPRYKVAKRGQDVALRCDPISGHVSLFWYQQALGQGPEFLTYFQNEAQLDKSGLPSDRFFAERPEGSVSTLKIQRTQQEDSAVYLCASSLQGARQPQHFGDGTRLSIL.

This clone was seen a handful of times. The rearrangement joins TRBV2 to TRBJ2-2; 10 bases are shared with TRBD1. This CDR3 comprises 16 residues. After removal of 6 bases from V and 6 bases from J, the junction contained 10 bases not matched to a gene. Germline V gene sequence: CDR1 SNHLY, CDR2 FYNNEI. The CDR3 region has the DNA TGTGCCAGCAGGGGAGGGACAGGGGCTCTCGCCGGGGAGCTGTTTTTT. It yields the protein CASRGGTGALAGELFF.

The J gene is TRBJ2-2, the V gene TRBV6-2 or TRBV6-3, with D uncertain. The CDR3 contains 14 residues. The germline V and J ends were trimmed by 1 base and 1 base, with 4 bases remaining between them. Germline CDR1 and CDR2: MNHEY and SVGEGT. The CDR3 DNA follows: TGTGCCAGCAGTTACTTCAAGAACACCGGGGAGCTGTTTTTT. Translating gives CASSYFKNTGELFF.

This chain connects TRBV4-3 to TRBJ1-5; unclear D gene. Germline CDR1 is LGHNA and CDR2 is YSLEER. Trimming removed 0 bases from V and 0 bases from J, with 12 bases in between. The CDR3 has 17 amino acids. The CDR3, as DNA: TGCGCCAGCAGCCAAGATCTCCCAGCGAGTAGCAATCAGCCCCAGCATTTT. This gives the protein CASSQDLPASSNQPQHF.

V is TRBV5-4 and J is TRBJ1-1, with D tentatively TRBD1 (5 bases). The germline CDR1 and CDR2 sequences are SGHNT and YYREEE (reference sequence). The CDR3 contains 15 residues. V lost 3 bases and J lost 4, with 16 bases in between. CDR3 DNA: TGTGCCAGCAGCTCGGGAGGCGGGGGAGCCACTGAAGCTTTCTTT. Translation: CASSSGGGGATEAFF.

This rearrangement joins TRBV4-3 to TRBJ1-2, with unresolved D. Trimming removed 0 bases from V and 5 bases from J, with 13 bases in between. This CDR3 has 15 residues. CDR1 and CDR2 from the germline V gene are LGHNA and YSLEER. DNA for the CDR3: TGCGCCAGCAGCCAAGACGCGGGGAATAGGTATGGCTACACCTTC. Translating gives CASSQDAGNRYGYTF.

CDR3 sequence (DNA): TGTGCCAGCAGCCAAGAGACTTACAATGAGCAGTTCTTC. The encoded protein is CASSQETYNEQFF. The chain combines TRBV3-1 (or the pseudogene TRBV3-2) with TRBJ2-1; D not resolved. Germline assignment: CDR1 LGHDT and CDR2 YNNKEL (reference sequence). The CDR3 covers 13 residues. V was pared by 0 bases and J by 4 bases, with 4 bases between.

The CDR3 DNA sequence: TGTGCCAGCAGTTTAATTTGGGGACAGGGGCATGAAAAACTGTTTTTT. This sequence encodes CASSLIWGQGHEKLFF. J is TRBJ1-4 and V is TRBV27; 10 positions agree with TRBD1. V shed 2 bases and J 6 bases; nucleotides not matched to a gene: 6. The CDR3 is 16 residues long. The germline V gene encodes CDR1 MNHEY and CDR2 SMNVEV (reference sequence).

V is TRBV6-2 or TRBV6-3 and J is TRBJ2-7; D call uncertain. The CDR3 is made up of 13 amino acids. Germline V lookup: CDR1 MNHEY, CDR2 SVGEGT. V was pared by 2 bases and J by 2 bases, with 7 bases between. CDR3 region: CASSYTTPYEQYF. CDR3 nucleotide sequence: TGTGCCAGCAGTTACACAACACCCTACGAGCAGTACTTC.

The genes are TRBV12-3 or TRBV12-4 and TRBJ1-5; 7 positions agree with TRBD1. CDR3 length: 13 residues. The V and J ends lost 3 bases and 4 bases, in that order; junction bases with no gene match: 0. The CDR3 nucleotides read TGTGCCAGCAGTTTGGACAGGAATCAGCCCCAGCATTTT. This translates into CASSLDRNQPQHF.

On this clone: Other DNA sequences in this specimen translate into the identical CDR3. The chain couples TRBV3-1 (or the pseudogene TRBV3-2) to TRBJ1-2; weak D call: TRBD1 (5 bases). The CDR3 runs 13 residues. Trimming pared 2 bases from V and 1 base from J, leaving 5 bases between. CDR1 and CDR2 from the germline V gene are LGHDT and YNNKEL (reference sequence). CDR3 nucleotides: TGTGCCAGCAGCCAACAGGGTAACTATGGCTACACCTTC. It specifies CASSQQGNYGYTF.

The chain recombines TRBV4-3 with TRBJ1-2; possible D gene TRBD1, 5 bases. CDR3 length: 16 amino acids. Germline V gene data show CDR1 as LGHNA and CDR2 as YSLEER. Trimming took off 4 bases at V and 7 bases at J, with 22 bases between the two ends. The CDR3 DNA is TGCGCCAGCAGCCCCCAGGGTCCGTTGGCCCCCAGTGGCTACACCTTC. Protein product: CASSPQGPLAPSGYTF.

The chain joins TRBV7-6 to TRBJ1-1; D ambiguous. The CDR3 consists of 15 residues. Trimming removed 4 bases at V and 1 base at J, with 13 bases between. Per germline, CDR1 SGHVS and CDR2 FNYEAQ. CDR3 bases: TGTGCCAGCAGCTCCCCCGAGGGCCGGAACACTGAAGCTTTCTTT. Translated: CASSSPEGRNTEAFF.

V is TRBV12-3 or TRBV12-4 and J is TRBJ2-7; 7 bases line up with TRBD2. This CDR3 is 12 amino acids long. V was clipped by 5 bases and J by 7 bases; unmatched bases: 5. CDR3 DNA: TGTGCCAGCAGTGGAGCGGGATGGGAGCAGTACTTC. Protein: CASSGAGWEQYF.

The J gene is TRBJ1-2, the V gene TRBV24-1, with 8 nucleotides matching TRBD1. The CDR3 consists of 12 residues. The trim removed 8 bases at V and 7 bases at J, leaving 5 bases unmatched. Germline V CDR1 and CDR2: KGHDR, SFDVKD. The chain's CDR3 is CATKEQGGGYTF. CDR3 coding DNA: TGTGCCACCAAAGAACAGGGGGGTGGCTACACCTTC.